Shown below are 26 T cell receptor beta chains from a single sample sequenced in a study of cytomegalovirus exposure and HLA in healthy donors. PCR primers comprised 60 Vbeta and 13 Jbeta primers. The assay was immunoSEQ multiplex PCR, and TCRdb's table has in-frame clones only and misses some. The sample shows under 200,000 clones, about 78% of them seen only once. Source material: PBMCs. Receptor source: a man in his sixties in good health and CMV-seronegative.

V is TRBV19 and J is TRBJ1-2; no definite D call. Trimming pared 1 base from V and 0 bases from J, leaving 6 bases between. This CDR3 has 14 amino acids. Germline CDR1 LNHDA, CDR2 SQIVND (reference sequence). CDR3: CASSIASSNYGYTF. CDR3 bases: TGTGCCAGTAGTATAGCCTCTTCTAACTATGGCTACACCTTC.

The V call is TRBV10-3, the J call TRBJ1-4; 9 bases match TRBD1. The CDR3 spans 13 residues. The ends lost 11 bases at V and 5 bases at J; junction bases unmatched: 6. Germline loops: CDR1 ENHRY, CDR2 SYGVKD. In DNA, the CDR3 is TGTGCCGCACGACAGGGGGACAATGAAAAACTGTTTTTT. It codes for CAARQGDNEKLFF.

The rearrangement links TRBV5-6 to TRBJ2-5, with D hard to call. The V gene's germline CDR1 is SGHDT and CDR2 YYEEEE. Trimming shortened V by 0 bases and J by 5 bases, and 8 bases separated the two germline ends. The CDR3 loop spans 13 amino acids. The CDR3 here is CASSLVAGETQYF. As DNA, the CDR3 is TGTGCCAGCAGCTTGGTGGCCGGGGAGACCCAGTACTTC.

V is TRBV5-1 and J is TRBJ2-5; TRBD1 is a possible D gene (5 bases). The closer fit of TRBJ2-7 to the DNA end suggests the J call may be wrong. The CDR3 spans 14 residues. Germline loops: CDR1 SGHRS, CDR2 YFSETQ. The CDR3 bases are TGCGCCAGCAGAGTCCTCAGGGTTTTCTACGAGCAGTACTTC. It translates to CASRVLRVFYEQYF.

The chain links TRBV6-1 to TRBJ1-5; D might be TRBD1 (6 bases). The ends were cut back, 5 bases at V and 7 bases at J, with 18 bases in the middle. Germline lookup yields CDR1 MNHNS and CDR2 SASEGT. This CDR3 is built from 15 residues. As DNA, the CDR3 is TGTGCCAGCAGTCTGCAAGGGGGGGCCGAACAGCCCCAGCATTTT. Translated, it gives CASSLQGGAEQPQHF.

The chain has TRBV2 and TRBJ2-1; maybe TRBD1 (5 bases). Germline lookup yields CDR1 SNHLY and CDR2 FYNNEI. Trimming removed 4 bases from V and 6 bases from J, with 10 bases in between. The CDR3 spans 13 residues. The CDR3 region is CASSVGAGNEQFF. The CDR3 nucleotides are TGTGCCAGCAGTGTAGGGGCTGGCAATGAGCAGTTCTTC.

The rearrangement uses TRBV6-5 and TRBJ1-6; 8 nucleotides match TRBD1. CDR1 is MNHEY, CDR2 SVGAGI, per germline. The length of the CDR3 is 15 residues. J was trimmed by 3 bases and V by 6 bases; bases with no gene match: 4. Here the CDR3 reads CASSLTGDYNSPLHF. In nucleotides, the CDR3 is TGTGCCAGCAGCCTGACAGGGGACTATAATTCACCCCTCCACTTT.

J is TRBJ2-2 and V is TRBV2, with D possibly TRBD1 on 7 matching bases. The V end was cut by 6 bases, the J end by 8 bases, with 16 bases between. Per the germline V gene, CDR1 is SNHLY and CDR2 is FYNNEI. The CDR3 extends over 14 amino acids. CDR3 bases: TGTGCCAGCAGACGGGACAGTGGGAGGGGGGAGCTGTTTTTT. Protein product: CASRRDSGRGELFF.

This sequence joins TRBV5-1 and TRBJ2-5, with D perhaps TRBD1 (5 bases). This CDR3 has 16 residues. Germline-derived CDR1 and CDR2 are SGHRS and YFSETQ. V gave up 0 bases and J gave up 2 bases, with 14 bases separating them. The CDR3 loop is CASSLAVLQGQETQYF. The CDR3 region has the DNA TGCGCCAGCAGCTTGGCCGTTCTCCAGGGACAAGAGACCCAGTACTTC.

This clone was observed a few times. The chain recombines TRBV21-1 with TRBJ1-1. TRBV21-1 constitutes a pseudogene. CDR3 length equals 17 residues. CDR3 loop: CASSKETGGRIDTEAFF. DNA for the CDR3: TGTGCCAGCAGCAAAGAAACCGGAGGGAGAATCGACACTGAAGCTTTCTTT.

The CDR3 nucleotides read TGTGCCAGCAGGTTCAGGGGGCGAGAGACCCAGTACTTC. Protein product: CASRFRGRETQYF. The J gene is TRBJ2-5, the V gene TRBV28; TRBD1 matches at 8 bases. The V gene's germline CDR1 is MDHEN and CDR2 SYDVKM. Trimming at V came to 6 bases and at J to 4 bases, leaving 4 bases not matched to a gene. The CDR3 runs to 13 residues.

The rearrangement uses TRBV5-8 and TRBJ2-7; possible D gene TRBD2, 6 bases. V dropped 0 bases and J dropped 6 bases, with 16 bases sitting between them. Germline V gene data show CDR1 as SGHTS and CDR2 as YDEGEE. The CDR3 covers 15 residues. CDR3 in amino acids: CASSLGRLVPPEQYF. As DNA, the CDR3 is TGTGCCAGCAGCTTGGGGCGACTAGTACCCCCCGAGCAGTACTTC.

The V gene is TRBV5-1, the J gene TRBJ2-2, with 10 bases identical to TRBD1. The germline V gene has CDR1 SGHRS and CDR2 YFSETQ. V was clipped by 4 bases and J by 6 bases; unmatched bases: 6. This CDR3 is 15 amino acids long. Here the CDR3 DNA reads TGCGCCAGCAGCCCGGACAGGGGGACCGCCGGGGAGCTGTTTTTT. Amino acids: CASSPDRGTAGELFF.

This clone was seen more than once but under ten times. The chain is built from TRBV28 and TRBJ2-5, with TRBD2 identical over 10 bases. The CDR3 spans 14 residues. J was trimmed by 4 bases and V by 9 bases; bases with no gene match: 8. Germline assignment: CDR1 MDHEN and CDR2 SYDVKM. CDR3 residues: CASRAAGGLETQYF. In nucleotides, the CDR3 is TGTGCCAGTCGTGCAGCGGGAGGGCTAGAGACCCAGTACTTC.

The chain carries TRBV21-1 and TRBJ1-6; the table's D call, TRBD1, was not checked against the DNA. TRBV21-1 is assigned pseudogene status. The CDR3 spans 14 residues. CDR3: CASSKALTGSPLHF. DNA of the CDR3: TGTGCCAGCAGCAAAGCTCTTACAGGGTCACCCCTCCACTTT.

This chain joins TRBV4-3 and TRBJ1-4, with 8 bases aligning to TRBD1. V dropped 2 bases and J dropped 12; count of bases not matched to a gene: 8. This CDR3 spans 14 amino acids. Looked up from germline, CDR1 is LGHNA and CDR2 is YSLEER. In nucleotides, the CDR3 is TGCGCCAGCAGCCAAATGGACAGGGATAGACAACTGTTTTTT. Its translation: CASSQMDRDRQLFF.

The chain uses TRBV2 and TRBJ1-2; D may be TRBD1 (6 bases). Germline V gene data show CDR1 as SNHLY and CDR2 as FYNNEI. CDR3 length: 14 amino acids. Between the trimmed V and J ends, which lost 6 bases and 2 bases, there was a span of 13 bases. CDR3: CASRNTGSNYGYTF. CDR3 DNA sequence: TGTGCCAGCAGAAATACAGGGAGCAACTATGGCTACACCTTC.

The CDR3 loop is CASSRDRAYEQYF. The CDR3 DNA follows: TGTGCCAGCTCACGGGACAGGGCCTACGAGCAGTACTTC. The chain joins TRBV18 to TRBJ2-7, with 9 bases that match TRBD1. The CDR3 is made up of 13 amino acids. Trimming removed 4 bases from V and 2 bases from J; junction bases left unmatched: 0. CDR1 is KGHSH and CDR2 is LQKENI in the germline V gene.

The chain is built from TRBV30 and TRBJ2-3, with a weak D call TRBD2 (5 bases). V gave up 4 bases and J gave up 9 bases, with 11 bases separating them. Germline loops: CDR1 GTSNPN, CDR2 SVGIG (reference sequence). The length of the CDR3 is 11 residues. The CDR3 DNA follows: TGTGCCTGGAAATCGGGGATCACGCAGTATTTT. This gives the protein CAWKSGITQYF.

Written as DNA, the CDR3 is TGTGCCAGCAGTTACTGGGGGGGGAACACCGGGGAGCTGTTTTTT. Translation gives CASSYWGGNTGELFF. V is TRBV6-5 and J is TRBJ2-2, with TRBD2 identical over 7 bases. The V gene's germline CDR1 is MNHEY and CDR2 SVGAGI. With 1 base clipped from V and 1 base from J, the junction kept 0 bases outside the gene matches. The CDR3 covers 15 residues.

This chain links TRBV7-8 with TRBJ2-3; 9 nucleotides match TRBD2. V lost 1 base and J lost 7; bases outside the gene matches: 6. Germline V CDR1 and CDR2: SGHVS, FQNEAQ. CDR3 size: 15 residues. For the CDR3, the DNA is TGTGCCAGCAGCTTAGGGCGGGGGGGCCTGAATACGCAGTATTTT. It specifies CASSLGRGGLNTQYF.

The chain recombines TRBV7-6 with TRBJ1-6, with D possibly matching TRBD1 (5 bases). The CDR3 length is 14 residues. Germline V gene data show CDR1 as SGHVS and CDR2 as FNYEAQ. The germline V and J ends were trimmed by 8 bases and 6 bases, with 14 bases remaining between them. CDR3 protein: CASAQYRGNSPLHF. Here the CDR3 DNA reads TGTGCCAGCGCACAATATAGGGGTAATTCACCCCTCCACTTT.

The CDR3 protein is CASRGDANEKLFF. CDR3 coding DNA: TGTGCCAGCAGGGGAGATGCTAATGAAAAACTGTTTTTT. The rearrangement links TRBV2 to TRBJ1-4; D is uncertain. The length of the CDR3 is 13 residues. Germline-derived CDR1 and CDR2 are SNHLY and FYNNEI. V was shortened by 6 bases and J by 3 bases, with 8 bases between the two germline ends.

The chain couples TRBV19 to TRBJ1-4, with D hard to call. The germline V gene encodes CDR1 LNHDA and CDR2 SQIVND (reference sequence). The V end was cut by 6 bases, the J end by 0 bases, with 5 bases between. The CDR3 sequence is 13 residues long. This chain's CDR3 is CASSGATNEKLFF. CDR3 coding DNA: TGTGCCAGTAGCGGTGCAACTAATGAAAAACTGTTTTTT.

The chain links TRBV6-5 to TRBJ1-2; a possible D gene is TRBD1 (5 bases). CDR1 and CDR2 (germline): MNHEY, SVGAGI. The CDR3 is 13 residues long. The ends were cut back, 0 bases at V and 13 bases at J, with 15 bases in the middle. The CDR3, as DNA: TGTGCCAGCAGTTACTCGGGATCGGTGGGGGGCACCTTC. It yields the protein CASSYSGSVGGTF.

In its sample, this clone was seen a few times. This chain joins TRBV11-1 and TRBJ1-1, with D hard to call. The CDR3 is 13 amino acids. The V end was cut by 3 bases, the J end by 1 base, with 6 bases between. Germline loops: CDR1 SGHAT, CDR2 FQDESV (reference sequence). This chain's CDR3 is CASSFQANTEAFF. DNA of the CDR3: TGTGCCAGCAGCTTCCAGGCGAACACTGAAGCTTTCTTT.